This entry lists 3 T cell receptor beta chains sequenced from one sample in a study of blood T cell repertoires in COVID-19. Profiled with immunoSEQ multiplex PCR; TCRdb holds only in-frame clones, not every one. Counted here are about 88,000 clones, roughly 84% occurring once; the ten biggest clones make up more than 14%. Sequencing was done on a sample of peripheral blood. These TCRs come from a woman between 70 and 85 years old with acute or convalescent COVID-19.

This chain uses TRBV7-6 with TRBJ2-3, with TRBD1 matching 7 bases. Per the germline V gene, CDR1 is SGHVS and CDR2 is FNYEAQ. The CDR3 covers 14 residues. V was pared by 5 bases and J by 1 base, with 3 bases of the junction left unmatched. CDR3 amino acids: CASSIDRGTDTQYF. CDR3 coding DNA: TGTGCCAGCAGCATAGACAGGGGCACAGATACGCAGTATTTT.

This sequence joins TRBV30 and TRBJ2-7; D unclear. The CDR3 runs 14 residues. V was cut by 2 bases and J by 0 bases, with 11 bases left in between. Germline-derived CDR1 and CDR2 are GTSNPN and SVGIG (reference sequence). The CDR3 protein is CAWSPSVSSYEQYV. The DNA of the CDR3 is TGTGCCTGGAGTCCCAGCGTGAGCTCCTACGAGCAGTACGTC.

The rearrangement uses TRBV7-9 and TRBJ2-5; the match to TRBD2 covers 10 bases. The CDR3 runs to 15 residues. In germline, CDR1 is SEHNR, CDR2 FQNEAQ (reference sequence). V lost 1 base, J lost 5 bases, and 4 bases stayed unmatched. This CDR3 is CASSLDLAGVETQYF. In DNA, the CDR3 is TGTGCCAGCAGCTTAGACCTAGCGGGAGTGGAGACCCAGTACTTC. The full variable domain, with the rest looked up from reference TRBV7-9 and TRBJ2-5, is DTGVSQNPRHKITKRGQNVTFRCDPISEHNRLYWYRQTLGQGPEFLTYFQNEAQLEKSRLLSDRFSAERPKGSFSTLEIQRTEQGDSAMYLCASSLDLAGVETQYFGPGTRLLVL.